What follows are 13 T cell receptor beta chains derived from one specimen sequenced in a study of cytomegalovirus exposure and HLA in healthy donors. PCR involved 60 Vbeta and 13 Jbeta primers. The table came from immunoSEQ multiplex PCR; TCRdb's copy has only in-frame clones and leaves some out. The sample has 140,000 to 150,000 clones, 66% seen once. The sequencing sample was made of PBMCs. The receptors here all came from a woman in her sixties in good health and CMV-seronegative.

J is TRBJ1-5 and V is TRBV27; 8 bases are shared with TRBD1. V trimming: 7 bases; J trimming: 2 bases; junction bases outside the gene matches: 7. This CDR3 is built from 15 residues. Looked up from germline, CDR1 is MNHEY and CDR2 is SMNVEV (reference sequence). The CDR3 is CASTLTGAGNQPQHF. The CDR3, as DNA: TGTGCCAGCACCCTGACAGGGGCCGGCAATCAGCCCCAGCATTTT.

A single count supports this clone. This sequence joins TRBV19 and TRBJ2-7; the D gene is possibly TRBD2 (7 bases). The CDR3 length is 15 residues. Trimming took 8 bases from V and 2 from J, leaving 19 bases between them. From germline, CDR1 is LNHDA and CDR2 SQIVND (reference sequence). The CDR3 DNA sequence: TGTGCCAGTCAAGGGGGGGCAGGGCCCCCCTACGAGCAGTACTTC. This gives the protein CASQGGAGPPYEQYF.

The chain recombines TRBV7-2 with TRBJ1-2; 10 bases map to TRBD1. The CDR3 runs to 13 residues. J gave up 7 bases and V 1 base, and 0 bases lay outside the gene matches. Germline CDR1 SGHTA, CDR2 FQGNSA. The CDR3 protein is CASSLGQGAGYTF. The CDR3, as DNA: TGTGCCAGCAGCTTAGGACAGGGGGCTGGCTACACCTTC.

CDR3 sequence (DNA): TGTGCCAGCGCTGGGAGTCCTCCAGCCAAAAACATTCAGTACTTC. Protein sequence: CASAGSPPAKNIQYF. The V call is TRBV27, the J call TRBJ2-4, with TRBD2 as a possible D gene (5 bases). Trimming left V 8 bases short and J 0 bases short, with 14 bases between. The CDR3 is 15 amino acids. Looked up from germline, CDR1 is MNHEY and CDR2 is SMNVEV (reference sequence).

V is TRBV5-4 and J is TRBJ1-4, with TRBD1 identical over 11 bases. Unmatched junction bases numbered 6, after V lost 4 bases and J lost 7 bases. CDR1 is SGHNT, CDR2 YYREEE, per germline (reference sequence). The CDR3 loop spans 15 amino acids. CDR3 region: CASSMPGTGGEKLFF. The DNA of the CDR3 is TGTGCCAGCAGCATGCCGGGGACAGGGGGTGAAAAACTGTTTTTT.

The rearrangement uses TRBV4-3 and TRBJ2-3; 10 bases line up with TRBD2. CDR3 length equals 16 residues. Germline loops: CDR1 LGHNA, CDR2 YSLEER. The trim removed 0 bases at V and 7 bases at J, leaving 7 bases unmatched. The CDR3 nucleotides read TGCGCCAGCAGCCAAGATAGCGGACTAGCGGCAAATACGCAGTATTTT. It codes for CASSQDSGLAANTQYF.

This clone was counted only a few times. The V call is TRBV6-1, the J call TRBJ2-1; TRBD2 matches 11 bases. V dropped 4 bases and J dropped 4; count of bases not matched to a gene: 9. In germline, CDR1 is MNHNS, CDR2 SASEGT. The CDR3 contains 17 residues. The CDR3 bases are TGTGCCAGCAGTGGAGCCGCCGGGACTAGCGGTTACAATGAGCAGTTCTTC. Translation: CASSGAAGTSGYNEQFF.

The sample holds a few counts of this clone. The V call is TRBV4-2, the J call TRBJ1-2, with D unclear. The CDR3 covers 13 residues. From germline, CDR1 is LGHNA and CDR2 YNFKEQ. V was clipped by 0 bases and J by 4 bases, with 6 bases between them. The CDR3: CASSQDSPYGYTF. CDR3 DNA sequence: TGTGCCAGCAGCCAAGATTCTCCCTATGGCTACACCTTC.

The chain recombines TRBV18 with TRBJ1-5, with TRBD1 matching over 8 bases. The CDR3 loop spans 14 amino acids. The trim removed 3 bases at V and 3 bases at J, leaving 1 base unmatched. Germline V gene lookup returns CDR1 KGHSH and CDR2 LQKENI. CDR3 sequence (DNA): TGTGCCAGCTCACCGGACAGGGCCAATCAGCCCCAGCATTTT. Protein sequence: CASSPDRANQPQHF.

Regarding this clone: The CDR3 end shows no conserved phenylalanine or tryptophan, and so a read error is likely. No DNA is shown, since the ends of the CDR3 on it are uncertain; the CDR3 is the one TCRdb lists. The chain employs TRBV5-3 and TRBJ1-3; TRBD1 is the table's D call and was not checked against the DNA. TRBV5-3 is flagged as an ORF with uncertain function. The CDR3 is made up of 10 amino acids, end residues included. The CDR3 reads CARSYAGICG.

The DNA for the CDR3 is TGTGCCAGCAGCCTTAGGGAGCTCCTAGCGGGAGGAACAGATACGCAGTATTTT. Amino acids: CASSLRELLAGGTDTQYF. This chain links TRBV7-8 with TRBJ2-3, with 11 bases fitting TRBD2. This CDR3 is built from 18 residues. V shed 5 bases and J 3 bases; nucleotides not matched to a gene: 13. The germline gives CDR1 SGHVS, CDR2 FQNEAQ.

The chain has TRBV6-5 and TRBJ1-3; TRBD1 matches at 7 bases. Germline values: CDR1 MNHEY, CDR2 SVGAGI. Trimming removed 6 bases from V and 4 bases from J; junction bases left unmatched: 9. The CDR3 is 15 residues long. The CDR3 sequence is CASSPAGGFGNTIYF. The CDR3 DNA is TGTGCCAGCAGCCCCGCAGGGGGATTCGGAAACACCATATATTTT.

The J gene is TRBJ2-3, the V gene TRBV10-1; D possibly corresponds to TRBD1 (6 bases). The CDR3 totals 17 residues. Germline V CDR1 and CDR2: WNHNN, SYGVQD (reference sequence). V was pared by 0 bases and J by 1 base, with 14 bases between. The CDR3 reads CASSESGAGVGTDTQYF. The CDR3 region has the DNA TGCGCCAGCAGTGAGTCAGGGGCAGGGGTCGGCACAGATACGCAGTATTTT.